This T cell receptor (beta chain) was found in a study of T-cell memory formation after mild COVID-19. Whole-study context: Clustering of TCRs was largely donor specific. Findings of the study overall: Day 15 to 85 contractors were CD4/CD8 balanced; later expanders leaned CD4+.

In regard to this clonotype: Its target is not known.

Germline V lookup: CDR1 SGHNT, CDR2 YYREEE (reference sequence). The CDR3 has 17 residues. V trimming: 2 bases; J trimming: 3 bases; junction bases outside the gene matches: 10. The TCR alpha and TCR beta cDNA libraries, bearing sample barcodes and UMIs, were generated by 5'RACE using constant-segment primers. Each CDR3 protein is one row after TCRdb ran MiXCR on the 5' RACE reads. The data hold about 190,000 distinct CDR3 sequences, with under 12% observed a single time. V is TRBV5-4 and J is TRBJ1-3, with 8 nucleotides matching TRBD1. The sample was PBMCs or a T cell subset sorted from them (not recorded which). The sequence was collected from a man younger than 35 who had mild COVID-19 (a few samples of this study predate the infection). Cell type and time point are not known. CDR3 amino acids: CASSFITGQGGGNTIYF. DNA for the CDR3: TGTGCCAGCAGCTTTATAACCGGACAGGGCGGTGGAAACACCATATATTTT.